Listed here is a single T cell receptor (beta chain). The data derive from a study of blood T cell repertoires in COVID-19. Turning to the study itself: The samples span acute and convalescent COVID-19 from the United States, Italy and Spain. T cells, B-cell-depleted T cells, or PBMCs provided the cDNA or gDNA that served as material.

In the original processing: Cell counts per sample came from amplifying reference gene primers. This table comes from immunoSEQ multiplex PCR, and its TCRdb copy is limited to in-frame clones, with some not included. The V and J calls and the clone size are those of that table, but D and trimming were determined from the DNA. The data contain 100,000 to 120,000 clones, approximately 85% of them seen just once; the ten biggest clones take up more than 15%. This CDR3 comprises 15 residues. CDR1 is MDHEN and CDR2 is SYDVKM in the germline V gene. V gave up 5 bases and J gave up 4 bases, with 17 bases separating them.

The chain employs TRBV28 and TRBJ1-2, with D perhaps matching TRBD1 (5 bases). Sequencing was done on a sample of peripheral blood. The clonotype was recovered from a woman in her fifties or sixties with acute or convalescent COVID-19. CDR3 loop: CASSPPGGVGYGYTF. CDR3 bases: TGTGCCAGCAGTCCGCCGGGGGGAGTGGGCTATGGCTACACCTTC.